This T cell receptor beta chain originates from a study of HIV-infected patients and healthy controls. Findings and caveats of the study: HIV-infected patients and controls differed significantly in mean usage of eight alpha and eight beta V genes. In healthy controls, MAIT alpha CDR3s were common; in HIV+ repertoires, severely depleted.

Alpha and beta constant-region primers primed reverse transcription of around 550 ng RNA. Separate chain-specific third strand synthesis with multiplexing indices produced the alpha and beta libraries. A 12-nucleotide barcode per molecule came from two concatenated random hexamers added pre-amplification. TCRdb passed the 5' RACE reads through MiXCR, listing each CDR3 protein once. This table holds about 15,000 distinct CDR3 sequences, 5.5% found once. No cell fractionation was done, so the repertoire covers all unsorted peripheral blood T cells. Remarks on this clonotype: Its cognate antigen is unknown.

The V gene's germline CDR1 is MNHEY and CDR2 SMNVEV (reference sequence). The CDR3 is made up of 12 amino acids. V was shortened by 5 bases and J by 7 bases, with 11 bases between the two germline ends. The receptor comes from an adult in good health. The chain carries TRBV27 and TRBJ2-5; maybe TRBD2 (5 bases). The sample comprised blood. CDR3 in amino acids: CASSPARGTQYF. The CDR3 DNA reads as TGTGCCAGCAGTCCCGCCCGGGGGACCCAGTACTTC.